The 19 T cell receptor beta chains presented below share a single source sample, sequenced in a study of cytomegalovirus exposure and HLA in healthy donors (dated by TCRdb to 2016 to 2017). Library preparation used the immunoSEQ multiplex PCR assay. The multiplex PCR relied on a mix of 60 forward primers for TCR Vbeta segments and 13 reverse primers for TCR Jbeta segments. TCRdb obtained this table from immuneACCESS and retained in-frame rearrangements with V and J assigned. These tables miss some clones; where compared with another copy, unresolved V genes account for less than half of the shortfall, and the remainder is unexplained. This sample lists 95,000 to 150,000 clones; 65% to 85% were detected once. In total, the top ten clones hold about 3.9% of the sample. The sample comprised PBMCs. These TCRs come from a man aged 18 to 29 in good health and CMV-seropositive.

The chain joins TRBV7-9 to TRBJ2-1; 9 bases line up with TRBD2. In germline, CDR1 is SEHNR, CDR2 FQNEAQ (reference sequence). CDR3 size: 14 residues. Unmatched junction bases numbered 11, after V lost 3 bases and J lost 14 bases. CDR3 residues: CASSFGTGGGAEFF. In DNA, the CDR3 is TGTGCCAGCAGCTTCGGAACGGGCGGGGGGGCCGAGTTCTTC.

The chain recombines TRBV30 with TRBJ1-1; D call uncertain. The V gene's germline CDR1 is GTSNPN and CDR2 SVGIG (reference sequence). The CDR3 has 15 residues. Between the trimmed V and J ends, which lost 3 bases and 4 bases, there was a span of 18 bases. CDR3 region: CAWRTSPGKGTEAFF. The DNA for the CDR3 is TGTGCCTGGAGAACTTCTCCGGGGAAGGGCACTGAAGCTTTCTTT.

This clone turned up a few times. This chain connects TRBV19 to TRBJ2-5, with D possibly TRBD2 on 6 matching bases. The J call may be incorrect, as the DNA end agrees better with TRBJ2-7. The CDR3 spans 16 residues. Germline CDR1 LNHDA, CDR2 SQIVND (reference sequence). The CDR3 nucleotides read TGTGCCAGTAGTATTTCTGGCGGGGCTGAACCTTACGAGCAGTACTTC. Residues: CASSISGGAEPYEQYF.

This clone was seen once. This chain connects TRBV9 to TRBJ1-1, with D perhaps matching TRBD1 (5 bases). The germline V gene has CDR1 SGDLS and CDR2 YYNGEE. The CDR3 extends over 13 amino acids. V was pared by 4 bases and J by 4 bases, with 11 bases between. CDR3 sequence reads: CASSLGTTTEAFF. For the CDR3, the DNA is TGTGCCAGCAGCTTGGGGACTACCACTGAAGCTTTCTTT.

This clone was counted a few times. The J gene is TRBJ1-6, the V gene TRBV5-8, with 7 bases fitting TRBD1. Trimming cost V 4 bases and J 7 bases; bases outside gene matches: 5. CDR3 length equals 14 residues. The germline V gene has CDR1 SGHTS and CDR2 YDEGEE. The CDR3 DNA reads TGTGCCAGCAGCACCGGGACAGCGAATTCACCCCTCCACTTT. It specifies CASSTGTANSPLHF.

The V gene is TRBV2, the J gene TRBJ1-1; possibly TRBD1 for D (6 bases). The CDR3 is made up of 14 amino acids. The V end lost 6 bases, the J end lost 5 bases, and 16 bases lay between the germline ends. In germline, CDR1 is SNHLY, CDR2 FYNNEI. The CDR3: CASRREGGDTEAFF. The CDR3 DNA reads TGTGCCAGCAGAAGAGAGGGGGGGGATACTGAAGCTTTCTTT.

The rearrangement uses TRBV5-1 and TRBJ1-1; D unresolved. The germline CDR1 and CDR2 sequences are SGHRS and YFSETQ. The CDR3 runs to 16 residues. V shed 0 bases and J shed 2 bases, with 14 bases lying between them. The CDR3 nucleotides are TGCGCCAGCAGCTTGGGAAGTAGTCCCGCTAACACTGAAGCTTTCTTT. It codes for CASSLGSSPANTEAFF.

V gene TRBV19 combines with J gene TRBJ2-1; 7 nucleotides line up with TRBD2. The V gene end was trimmed by 7 bases and the J gene end by 5 bases; junction bases not matched to a gene: 11. Germline V gene lookup returns CDR1 LNHDA and CDR2 SQIVND (reference sequence). The CDR3 has 15 amino acids. For the CDR3, the DNA is TGTGCCAGTATTTATCCAGCGGGAACTAACAATGAGCAGTTCTTC. This sequence encodes CASIYPAGTNNEQFF.

The rearrangement uses TRBV7-2 and TRBJ2-2; 9 positions agree with TRBD1. Trimming removed 5 bases from V and 4 bases from J; junction bases left unmatched: 8. This CDR3 is built from 16 residues. Germline-derived CDR1 and CDR2 are SGHTA and FQGNSA. DNA for the CDR3: TGTGCCAGCAGCCAACAGGGGGCGCGGGGCACCGGGGAGCTGTTTTTT. Protein product: CASSQQGARGTGELFF.

This chain links TRBV5-4 with TRBJ2-1; 9 bases line up with TRBD2. The J segment lost 7 bases and the V segment lost 0 bases, leaving 5 bases of the junction unmatched. CDR1 is SGHNT and CDR2 is YYREEE in the germline V gene (reference sequence). CDR3 length: 15 amino acids. CDR3 amino acids: CASSLVAGDGNEQFF. CDR3 nucleotide sequence: TGTGCCAGCAGCTTGGTAGCGGGAGACGGGAATGAGCAGTTCTTC.

The chain recombines TRBV10-3 with TRBJ2-3; the match to TRBD1 covers 7 bases. Germline V gene lookup returns CDR1 ENHRY and CDR2 SYGVKD. The CDR3 is 15 residues long. V trimming: 8 bases; J trimming: 5 bases; junction bases outside the gene matches: 13. CDR3 nucleotide sequence: TGTGCCATCGGAGACTCCGGGACAGCACAAGATACGCAGTATTTT. It encodes CAIGDSGTAQDTQYF.

The V call is TRBV18, the J call TRBJ2-4, with 9 bases that match TRBD1. V lost 8 bases to trimming and J lost 0 bases; unmatched junction nucleotides: 8. In germline, CDR1 is KGHSH, CDR2 LQKENI. This CDR3 comprises 16 residues. The CDR3 spells CASRDRADLAKNIQYF. For the CDR3, the DNA is TGTGCCAGCCGGGACAGGGCCGATCTAGCCAAAAACATTCAGTACTTC.

This chain connects TRBV5-1 to TRBJ1-1, with TRBD1 matching over 7 bases. CDR1 is SGHRS and CDR2 is YFSETQ in the germline V gene. CDR3 size: 15 residues. After removal of 5 bases from V and 5 bases from J, the junction contained 12 bases not matched to a gene. The CDR3, as DNA: TGCGCCAGCAGTCAGTACCGGGACAGTGAAACTGAAGCTTTCTTT. It specifies CASSQYRDSETEAFF.

This clone was found a few times. The chain is built from TRBV18 and TRBJ1-6; 8 bases match TRBD1. The germline V gene has CDR1 KGHSH and CDR2 LQKENI. The CDR3 extends over 15 amino acids. Trimming at V came to 4 bases and at J to 10 bases, leaving 9 bases not matched to a gene. CDR3 nucleotide sequence: TGTGCCAGCTCACTGCCGGGACAGGTCCTATCACCCCTCCACTTT. This gives the protein CASSLPGQVLSPLHF.

J is TRBJ2-3 and V is TRBV25-1; D possibly corresponds to TRBD2 (6 bases). Germline V gene lookup returns CDR1 MGHDK and CDR2 SYGVNS. The CDR3 runs 16 residues. Trimming stripped 4 bases from V and 2 bases from J, with 16 bases between. DNA of the CDR3: TGTGCCAGCAGTGCAGTTGACGGGGGAAACACAGATACGCAGTATTTT. Translation: CASSAVDGGNTDTQYF.

The chain couples TRBV11-2 to TRBJ2-7; 8 bases are shared with TRBD2. The ends lost 4 bases at V and 3 bases at J; junction bases unmatched: 17. CDR1 and CDR2 from the germline V gene are SGHAT and FQNNGV. The CDR3 is 18 amino acids. CDR3: CASSSTGTSGRIYYEQYF. In DNA, the CDR3 is TGTGCCAGCAGCTCGACCGGTACTAGCGGACGAATATACTACGAGCAGTACTTC. Supplemented by reference TRBV11-2 and TRBJ2-7, the full variable domain reads EAGVAQSPRYKIIEKRQSVAFWCNPISGHATLYWYQQILGQGPKLLIQFQNNGVVDDSQLPKDRFSAERLKGVDSTLKIQPAKLEDSAVYLCASSSTGTSGRIYYEQYFGPGTRLTVT.

V gene TRBV27 combines with J gene TRBJ2-1, with TRBD2 matching over 9 bases. Germline lookup yields CDR1 MNHEY and CDR2 SMNVEV (reference sequence). V trimming: 3 bases; J trimming: 8 bases; junction bases outside the gene matches: 11. This CDR3 contains 16 residues. The DNA for the CDR3 is TGTGCCAGCAGTTTGCGGGGGGGGTTTTCGGCGGATGAGCAGTTCTTC. Translated, it gives CASSLRGGFSADEQFF.

This clone was picked up one time. J is TRBJ2-7 and V is TRBV11-2; 9 bases fit TRBD2. The V gene's germline CDR1 is SGHAT and CDR2 FQNNGV. V lost 5 bases and J lost 2; bases outside the gene matches: 7. The CDR3 is 15 residues long. The CDR3 protein is CASSQTSGPAYEQYF. CDR3 sequence (DNA): TGTGCCAGCAGCCAGACTAGCGGCCCAGCCTACGAGCAGTACTTC.

V is TRBV30 and J is TRBJ2-2; D uncertain. The V and J ends lost 0 bases and 0 bases respectively, with 5 bases between them. CDR3 length equals 14 residues. CDR1 is GTSNPN, CDR2 SVGIG, per germline (reference sequence). The CDR3 bases are TGTGCCTGGAGTGTATTCGCGAACACCGGGGAGCTGTTTTTT. It encodes CAWSVFANTGELFF.